This TCR beta chain was captured by sequencing in a study of shared clonotypes between healthy human individuals. Terminally differentiated effector memory CD45RA+ cells were excluded from the naive CD8 cells, which were CD45RO-negative and positively selected for CCR7. From germline, CDR1 is MNHEY and CDR2 SMNVEV (reference sequence). CDR3 length: 14 amino acids. Trimming removed 2 bases at V and 7 bases at J, with 14 bases between. Sorted-subset replicate PCR reactions were performed with 200 ng DNA, corresponding to about 30,000 T cell genomes. The method was immunoSEQ multiplex PCR; TCRdb's version includes in-frame clones alone and lacks a portion of them. Counted here are about 2 million clones, about 94% occurring once; the ten biggest clones make up roughly 1%.

The chain uses TRBV27 and TRBJ1-1, with D perhaps matching TRBD1 (6 bases). Sequencing was carried out using naive CD8+ T cells sorted from blood. The sequence derives from a man aged 18 to 35 in good health. In DNA form, the CDR3 reads TGTGCCAGCAGTTTACAACAGGGAGGCGGTGAAGCTTTCTTT. This gives the protein CASSLQQGGGEAFF.